This is a list of T cell receptor beta chains from one sample in a study of blood T cell repertoires in COVID-19. Measured with immunoSEQ multiplex PCR; TCRdb has only the in-frame clones, and not every one. The table has approximately 280,000 clones, 70% to 85% seen once; the top ten hold 1.4% to 1.5%. The sequenced material came from peripheral blood. The source of these receptors is a human donor with COVID-19, enrolled during active disease. The donor label of this sample is uncertain. Both conserved end residues are part of each CDR3. The order of the fields is J gene, V gene, D gene, CDR3 DNA, CDR3 protein. A D gene is named only where the DNA matches it firmly.

TRBJ2-7	TRBV10-3	TRBD2	TGTGCCATCAGTGAGTCGGGACTAGCGGGAGGCCTCGAGCAGTACTTC	CAISESGLAGGLEQYF
TRBJ2-5	TRBV7-2	.	TGTGCCAGCAGCGGACAGAGCCAAGAGACCCAGTACTTC	CASSGQSQETQYF
TRBJ1-2	TRBV3-1/TRBV3-2	.	TGTGCCAGCAGCCAAGTCGGGGGAAACTATGGCTACACCTTC	CASSQVGGNYGYTF
TRBJ2-1	TRBV27	TRBD2	TGTGCCAGCAGTAGACGACTAGCGGAAACCTCATACAATGAGCAGTTCTTC	CASSRRLAETSYNEQFF
TRBJ2-3	TRBV2	.	TGTGCCAGCAGTGAAGCGCCAGGGCCGGATACGCAGTATTTT	CASSEAPGPDTQYF
TRBJ2-7	TRBV5-1	TRBD2	TGCGCCAGCAGCTTGGCTCCCGGGGGGAGCTCCTACGAGCAGTACTTC	CASSLAPGGSSYEQYF
TRBJ2-2	TRBV6-5	TRBD1	TGTGCCAGCAGTCCCCGACAGGGGGACACCGGGGAGCTGTTTTTT	CASSPRQGDTGELFF
TRBJ1-5	TRBV9	TRBD1	TGTGCCAGCAGCCGATTCGACAGGGCGAGGGATCAGCCCCAGCATTTT	CASSRFDRARDQPQHF
TRBJ2-3	TRBV6-5	TRBD1	TGTGCCAGCACCACCGACAGGGGCGGCACAGATACGCAGTATTTT	CASTTDRGGTDTQYF
TRBJ2-5	TRBV5-1	.	TGCGCCAGCAGCTTGGGAGGGAGGTCAAAAGAGACCCAGTACTTC	CASSLGGRSKETQYF
TRBJ1-2	TRBV28	TRBD1	TGTGCCAGCAGTTCCGGGACAGGGGCTCTATGGGGATATGGCTACACCTTC	CASSSGTGALWGYGYTF
TRBJ2-7	TRBV4-3	.	TGCGCCAGCAGCCAAGTAATCGACAGCTCCTACGAGCAGTACTTC	CASSQVIDSSYEQYF
TRBJ1-6	TRBV28	.	TGTGCCAGCAGGCCCGGGGGGGCAGACCCTAATTCACCCCTCCACTTT	CASRPGGADPNSPLHF
TRBJ1-2	TRBV11-2	TRBD1	TGTGCCAGCAGCCCCCGACAGGGCATTAATGGCTACACCTTC	CASSPRQGINGYTF
TRBJ2-7	TRBV18	.	TGTGCCAGCTCACCATCACAGGGACACTCCTACGAGCAGTACTTC	CASSPSQGHSYEQYF
TRBJ1-2	TRBV23-1	TRBD1	TGCGCCAGCGGACTCCTACCGGGGACAGGGATAGGCTACACCTTC	CASGLLPGTGIGYTF